This T cell receptor (beta chain) emerged from a study of cytomegalovirus exposure and HLA in healthy donors. For the study at large: The same platform was used for the 100 to 150 validation repertoires and the roughly 700 first-cohort repertoires, a later analysis reported.

CDR3 length: 14 amino acids. The germline gives CDR1 MGHRA, CDR2 YSYEKL. The ends lost 8 bases at V and 4 bases at J; junction bases unmatched: 10. Some clones are missing from TCRdb's copy, which holds only in-frame ones; the method was immunoSEQ multiplex PCR. The sample lists 150,000 to 200,000 clones; 85% were seen once. The genes are TRBV4-1 and TRBJ2-7, with TRBD1 matching 8 bases. Material: PBMCs. The TCR was taken from a young man in good health and CMV-seropositive. The CDR3 spells CASSRDRKSYEQYF. For the CDR3, the DNA is TGCGCCAGCTCCCGGGACAGGAAAAGTTACGAGCAGTACTTC.